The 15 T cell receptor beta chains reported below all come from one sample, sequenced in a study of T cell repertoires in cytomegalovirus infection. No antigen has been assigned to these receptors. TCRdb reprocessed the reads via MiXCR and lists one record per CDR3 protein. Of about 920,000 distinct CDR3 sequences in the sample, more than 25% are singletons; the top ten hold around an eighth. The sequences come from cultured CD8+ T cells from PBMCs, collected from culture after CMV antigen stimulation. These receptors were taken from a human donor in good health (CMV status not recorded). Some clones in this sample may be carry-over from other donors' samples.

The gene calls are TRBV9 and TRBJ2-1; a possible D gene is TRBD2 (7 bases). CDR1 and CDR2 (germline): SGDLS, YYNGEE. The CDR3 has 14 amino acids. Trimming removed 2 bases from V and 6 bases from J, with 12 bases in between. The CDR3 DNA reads TGTGCCAGCAGCGTTGGGGGGGGGCCCAATGAGCAGTTCTTC. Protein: CASSVGGGPNEQFF.

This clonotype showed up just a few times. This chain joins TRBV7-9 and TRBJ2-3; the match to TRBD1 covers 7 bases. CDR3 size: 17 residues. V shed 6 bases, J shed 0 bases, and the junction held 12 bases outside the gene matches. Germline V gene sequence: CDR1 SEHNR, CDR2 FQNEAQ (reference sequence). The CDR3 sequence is CASSSDRAPSSTDTQYF. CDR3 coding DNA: TGTGCCAGCAGTTCCGACAGGGCACCTTCTAGCACAGATACGCAGTATTTT.

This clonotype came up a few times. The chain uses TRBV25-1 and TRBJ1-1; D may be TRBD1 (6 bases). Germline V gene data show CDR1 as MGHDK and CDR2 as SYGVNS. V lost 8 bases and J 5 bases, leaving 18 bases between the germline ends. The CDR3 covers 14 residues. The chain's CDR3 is CASGQQGHGTEAFF. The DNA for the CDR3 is TGTGCCAGCGGTCAACAGGGTCATGGAACTGAAGCTTTCTTT.

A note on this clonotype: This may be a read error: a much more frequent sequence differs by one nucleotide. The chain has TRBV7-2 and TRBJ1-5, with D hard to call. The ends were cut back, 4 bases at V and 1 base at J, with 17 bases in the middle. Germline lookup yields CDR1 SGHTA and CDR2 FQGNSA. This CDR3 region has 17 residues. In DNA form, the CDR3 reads TGTACCAGCAGCTACGAACTATTAGGGCACAGCAATCAGCCCCAGCATTTT. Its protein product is CTSSYELLGHSNQPQHF.

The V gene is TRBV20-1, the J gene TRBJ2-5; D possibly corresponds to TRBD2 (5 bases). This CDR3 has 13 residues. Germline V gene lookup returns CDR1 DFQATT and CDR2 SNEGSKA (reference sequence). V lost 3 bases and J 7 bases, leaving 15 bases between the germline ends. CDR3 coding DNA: TGCAGTGCTAGCCACGACTATAAACGGACCCAGTACTTC. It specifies CSASHDYKRTQYF.

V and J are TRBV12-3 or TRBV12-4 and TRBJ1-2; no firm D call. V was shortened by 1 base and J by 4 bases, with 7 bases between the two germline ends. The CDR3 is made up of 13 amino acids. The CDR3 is CASSLVSLYGYTF. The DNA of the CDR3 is TGTGCCAGCAGTTTAGTGTCTCTCTATGGCTACACCTTC.

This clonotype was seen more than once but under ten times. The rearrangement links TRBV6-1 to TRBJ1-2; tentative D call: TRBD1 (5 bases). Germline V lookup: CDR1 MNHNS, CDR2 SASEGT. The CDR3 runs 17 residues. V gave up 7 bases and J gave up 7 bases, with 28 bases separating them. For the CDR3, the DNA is TGTGCCAGCATCCAACTACAGAGGGGCAGGGAGGAGGCTGGCTACACCTTC. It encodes CASIQLQRGREEAGYTF.

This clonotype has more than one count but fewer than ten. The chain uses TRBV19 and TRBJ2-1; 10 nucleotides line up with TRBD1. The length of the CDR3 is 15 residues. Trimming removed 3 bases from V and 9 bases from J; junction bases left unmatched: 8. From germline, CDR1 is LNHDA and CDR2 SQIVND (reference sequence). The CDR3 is CASSMLGQGWGEQFF. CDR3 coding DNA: TGTGCCAGTAGTATGTTGGGACAGGGGTGGGGTGAGCAGTTCTTC.

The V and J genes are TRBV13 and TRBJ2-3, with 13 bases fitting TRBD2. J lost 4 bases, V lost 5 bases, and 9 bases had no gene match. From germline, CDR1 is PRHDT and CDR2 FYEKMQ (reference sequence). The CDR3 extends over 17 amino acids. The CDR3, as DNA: TGTGCCAGCAGCGACACCGGGACTAGCGGGGAACCAGATACGCAGTATTTT. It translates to CASSDTGTSGEPDTQYF.

The CDR3 nucleotides are TGTGCCAGCAGCCCTCAACGCTCTGGGGCCAACGTCCTGACTTTC. Translation: CASSPQRSGANVLTF. The genes are TRBV11-2 and TRBJ2-6; the D is unclear. CDR1 SGHAT and CDR2 FQNNGV come from the germline V gene. The CDR3 contains 15 residues. Trimming left V 5 bases short and J 0 bases short, with 8 bases between.

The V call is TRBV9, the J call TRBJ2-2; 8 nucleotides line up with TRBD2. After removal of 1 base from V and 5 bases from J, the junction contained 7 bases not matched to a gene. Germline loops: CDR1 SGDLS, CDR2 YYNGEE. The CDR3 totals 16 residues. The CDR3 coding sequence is TGTGCCAGCAGCGTACCGGGGGGGCTCTGGACCGGGGAGCTGTTTTTT. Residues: CASSVPGGLWTGELFF.

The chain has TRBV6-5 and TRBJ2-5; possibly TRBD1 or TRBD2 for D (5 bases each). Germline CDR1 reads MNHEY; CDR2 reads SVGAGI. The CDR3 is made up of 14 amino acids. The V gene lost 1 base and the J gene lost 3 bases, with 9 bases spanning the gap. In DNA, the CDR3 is TGTGCCAGCAGTTACTATCAGGGAGAAGAGACCCAGTACTTC. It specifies CASSYYQGEETQYF.

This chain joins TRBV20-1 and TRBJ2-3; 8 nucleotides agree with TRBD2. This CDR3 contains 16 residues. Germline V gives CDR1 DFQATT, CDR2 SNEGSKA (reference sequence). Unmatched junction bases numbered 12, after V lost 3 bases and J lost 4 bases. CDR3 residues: CSASRGGRYIADTQYF. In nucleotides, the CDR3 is TGCAGTGCTAGCCGGGGGGGGAGGTATATTGCAGATACGCAGTATTTT.

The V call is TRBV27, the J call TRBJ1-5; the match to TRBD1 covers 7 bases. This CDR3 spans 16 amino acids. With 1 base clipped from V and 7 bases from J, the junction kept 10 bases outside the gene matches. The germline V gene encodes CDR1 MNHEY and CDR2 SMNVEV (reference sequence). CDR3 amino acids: CASSLLGGIGGQPQHF. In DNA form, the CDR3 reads TGTGCCAGCAGTTTATTAGGGGGCATTGGCGGGCAGCCCCAGCATTTT.

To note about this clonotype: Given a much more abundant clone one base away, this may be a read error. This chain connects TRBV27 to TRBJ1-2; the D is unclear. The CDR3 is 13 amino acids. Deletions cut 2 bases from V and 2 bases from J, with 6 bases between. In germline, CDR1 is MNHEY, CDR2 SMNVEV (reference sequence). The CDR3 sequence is CASSLAENYGYTF. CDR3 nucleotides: TGTGCCAGCAGTTTAGCGGAGAACTATGGCTACACCTTC.